This T cell receptor beta chain is drawn from a study of metastatic and nonmetastatic thyroid tumors. Ahead of thyroid surgery, no patient had received treatment of any kind. TCRdb reanalyzed the PCR reads with MiXCR. The sample records over 45,000 clones, around 21% being singletons. In germline, CDR1 is GTSNPN, CDR2 SVGIG (reference sequence). This CDR3 region has 13 residues. Trimming took 1 base from V and 4 from J, leaving 10 bases between them. This clone was recorded a few times. The receptor was derived from a male donor with papillary thyroid cancer or a benign thyroid nodule (not recorded which). Some clones in this sample may be carry-over from other donors' samples. The sequenced sample consisted of blood. This chain uses TRBV30 with TRBJ1-1, with a possible D match to TRBD1 (5 bases). The chain's CDR3 is CAWSEGDGTEAFF. CDR3 coding DNA: TGTGCCTGGAGTGAAGGGGATGGCACTGAAGCTTTCTTT.